Sequencing of this T cell receptor (beta chain) was carried out in a study of T cells in Graves' hyperthyroidism and ophthalmopathy. RNA transcripts served as the template for amplifying TCR beta CDR3 regions. An initial round of RT-PCR targeting the TCR CDR3 relied on the HTBI primer set. MiXCR was run by TCRdb on the multiplex PCR reads, yielding one entry per CDR3 protein. The table has a few hundred thousand distinct CDR3 sequences, 46% seen once. The table lists this clonotype with a few counts. Absence of ophthalmopathy progression within 18 months defined stable Graves' hyperthyroidism. Diagnoses were established using clinical symptoms, serum thyroxine and TRAb, thyroid ultrasound and orbital computed tomography. Unmatched junction bases numbered 2, after V lost 6 bases and J lost 3 bases. This CDR3 spans 12 amino acids.

The origin of this receptor is a woman under 30 with Graves' hyperthyroidism. Sequencing was carried out using peripheral blood or thyroid tissue (not recorded which). J is TRBJ2-7 and V is TRBV12-3 or TRBV12-4; TRBD1 matches 7 bases. CDR3 residues: CASRDRNYEQYF. The CDR3 DNA is TGTGCCAGCAGGGACAGGAACTACGAGCAGTACTTC.